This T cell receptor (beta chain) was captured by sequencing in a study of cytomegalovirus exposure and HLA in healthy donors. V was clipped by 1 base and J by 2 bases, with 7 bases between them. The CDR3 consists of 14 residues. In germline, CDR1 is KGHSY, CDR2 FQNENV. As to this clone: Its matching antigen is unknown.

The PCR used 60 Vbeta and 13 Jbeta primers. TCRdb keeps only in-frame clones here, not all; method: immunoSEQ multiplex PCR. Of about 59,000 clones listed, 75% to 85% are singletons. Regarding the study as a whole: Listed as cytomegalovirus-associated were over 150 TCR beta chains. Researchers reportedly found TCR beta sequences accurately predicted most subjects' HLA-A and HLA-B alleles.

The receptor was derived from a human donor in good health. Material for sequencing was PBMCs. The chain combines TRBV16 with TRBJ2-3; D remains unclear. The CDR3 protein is CASSQYPNTDTQYF. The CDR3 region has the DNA TGTGCCAGCAGCCAATATCCAAACACAGATACGCAGTATTTT. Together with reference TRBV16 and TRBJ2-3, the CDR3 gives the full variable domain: GEEVAQTPKHLVRGEGQKAKLYCAPIKGHSYVFWYQQVLKNEFKFLISFQNENVFDETGMPKERFSAKCLPNSPCSLEIQATKLEDSAVYFCASSQYPNTDTQYFGPGTRLTVL.